This T cell receptor (beta chain) was captured in a study of early T cells in non-severe SARS-CoV-2 infection. At the level of the study: Sequencing of unsorted whole blood was done on bulk RNA, leaving chains unpaired. The study, taken as a whole, reports: VDJdb-based matching was biased toward anti-spike CD8 responses and missed private and CD4 specificities.

Unique molecular identifiers were added to individual cDNA molecules. TCRdb called the 5' RACE reads again in MiXCR, with one record for every CDR3 protein. The sample lists tens of thousands of distinct CDR3 sequences; roughly 5.2% were seen once. The table lists this clonotype with a few counts. Its antigen is unidentified. The CDR3 consists of 17 residues. Germline V gives CDR1 MNHNY, CDR2 SVGAGI (reference sequence). The junction had 8 bases not matched to a gene; V was cut back by 0 bases and J by 4 bases. The genes are TRBV6-6 and TRBJ2-5; 10 bases fit TRBD2. The sequence derives from an adult who was a healthcare worker with PCR-confirmed SARS-CoV-2 infection or an uninfected control (not recorded which). Sequencing was carried out using whole blood. CDR3 sequence reads: CASSYSRVAGGSETQYF. The DNA for the CDR3 is TGTGCCAGCAGTTACTCCCGGGTAGCGGGAGGTTCAGAGACCCAGTACTTC.